This TCR beta chain was documented in a study of blood T cell repertoires in COVID-19. Looking at the study overall: Acute-phase and convalescent COVID-19 samples originated in the United States, Italy and Spain. T cells, B-cell-depleted T cells, or PBMCs supplied cDNA or gDNA.

This clone was counted a single time. In the authors' workflow: The assay estimated nucleated cells by amplifying reference gene primers. Some clones are missing from TCRdb's copy, which holds only in-frame ones; the method was immunoSEQ multiplex PCR. The V and J calls and clone size are taken from that table; D and trimming were inferred from the DNA. This table holds over 95,000 clones, approximately 84% found once. The TCR originated in an older woman with acute or convalescent COVID-19. Sample: peripheral blood.

The CDR3 here is CASSADGTTSTDTQYF. The CDR3 coding sequence is TGTGCCAGCAGCGCAGATGGGACTACCAGCACAGATACGCAGTATTTT. The gene calls are TRBV9 and TRBJ2-3, with 7 bases matching TRBD2. Germline V gives CDR1 SGDLS, CDR2 YYNGEE. With V trimmed by 3 bases and J by 0 bases, 7 bases remained unmatched. The CDR3 spans 16 residues. Drawing the rest from reference TRBV9 and TRBJ2-3, the complete variable domain is DSGVTQTPKHLITATGQRVTLRCSPRSGDLSVYWYQQSLDQGLQFLIQYYNGEERAKGNILERFSAQQFPDLHSELNLSSLELGDSALYFCASSADGTTSTDTQYFGPGTRLTVL.